One and the same sample provided the 26 T cell receptor beta chains below, sequenced in a study of T cell responses to AZD1222 COVID-19 vaccine. Method: immunoSEQ multiplex PCR; TCRdb's copy keeps in-frame clones and lacks some. The repertoire includes 130,000 or so clones, more than 80% of them detected once, and just under 3% sits in the top ten. The sample consisted of peripheral blood, taken on day 0 of AZD1222 vaccination. Every receptor here comes from an adult in good health.

The chain employs TRBV29-1 and TRBJ2-7; D ambiguous. Germline V gene data show CDR1 as SQVTM and CDR2 as ANQGSEA. V was shortened by 5 bases and J by 2 bases, with 16 bases between the two germline ends. The CDR3 sequence is 14 residues long. The CDR3 reads CSVFQERLPYEQYF. The CDR3 DNA is TGCAGCGTTTTCCAGGAACGACTTCCCTACGAGCAGTACTTC.

The chain employs TRBV6-1 and TRBJ2-7; 7 nucleotides agree with TRBD1. The CDR3 is made up of 14 amino acids. CDR1 and CDR2 from the germline V gene are MNHNS and SASEGT. V lost 2 bases and J lost 2; bases outside the gene matches: 3. CDR3 DNA sequence: TGTGCCAGCAGTGAACGACAGGGTCCCTACGAGCAGTACTTC. This translates into CASSERQGPYEQYF.

In this sample, this clone turned up once. The genes are TRBV6-6 and TRBJ2-7; D is ambiguous. The V end was cut by 5 bases, the J end by 3 bases, with 14 bases between. Germline V gene sequence: CDR1 MNHNY, CDR2 SVGAGI (reference sequence). The CDR3 loop spans 14 amino acids. This CDR3 is CASSGPRTGYEQYF. The CDR3 nucleotides read TGTGCCAGCAGTGGCCCACGGACCGGCTACGAGCAGTACTTC.

This clone was found a few times. The rearrangement links TRBV28 to TRBJ2-1; TRBD1 might be the D (5 bases). This CDR3 is 15 amino acids long. Between the trimmed V and J ends, which lost 8 bases and 5 bases, there was a span of 19 bases. In germline, CDR1 is MDHEN, CDR2 SYDVKM. The CDR3 protein is CASLSRGRRNNEQFF. In DNA, the CDR3 is TGTGCCAGCCTCTCAAGGGGCAGGAGAAACAATGAGCAGTTCTTC.

V is TRBV5-1 and J is TRBJ1-3, with 8 bases aligning to TRBD1. Germline values: CDR1 SGHRS, CDR2 YFSETQ. This CDR3 contains 20 residues. V shed 0 bases and J 0 bases; nucleotides not matched to a gene: 14. Written as DNA, the CDR3 is TGCGCCAGCAGCTTGGCGGCAGGGGGCCTAACCCGCGACTCTGGAAACACCATATATTTT. This encodes CASSLAAGGLTRDSGNTIYF.

This chain connects TRBV7-2 to TRBJ1-1; D gene unclear. V was shortened by 1 base and J by 4 bases, with 7 bases between the two germline ends. The CDR3 totals 13 residues. Germline V gene data show CDR1 as SGHTA and CDR2 as FQGNSA. The CDR3 reads CASSLGVSTEAFF. In DNA form, the CDR3 reads TGTGCCAGCAGCTTAGGGGTGTCCACTGAAGCTTTCTTT.

The genes are TRBV2 and TRBJ2-1; 10 positions match TRBD2. Germline-derived CDR1 and CDR2 are SNHLY and FYNNEI. After removal of 5 bases from V and 2 bases from J, the junction contained 0 bases not matched to a gene. The CDR3 totals 14 residues. For the CDR3, the DNA is TGTGCCAGCAGTAGCGGGGGGGCCTACAATGAGCAGTTCTTC. Amino acid sequence: CASSSGGAYNEQFF.

The CDR3 coding sequence is TGTGCCAGCAGCTCTCAATCGGACAGCCACTACGAGCAGTACTTC. As protein: CASSSQSDSHYEQYF. The gene calls are TRBV13 and TRBJ2-7; a possible D gene is TRBD1 (6 bases). The length of the CDR3 is 15 residues. The V gene's germline CDR1 is PRHDT and CDR2 FYEKMQ (reference sequence). V lost 4 bases and J 3 bases, leaving 16 bases between the germline ends.

The V call is TRBV5-4, the J call TRBJ2-5; TRBD2 agrees at 14 bases. CDR3 length equals 18 residues. Germline lookup yields CDR1 SGHNT and CDR2 YYREEE (reference sequence). Germline trimming cut 3 bases from V and 5 bases from J; bases unmatched to any gene: 12. CDR3 residues: CASSWRGTSGRFRETQYF. The CDR3 nucleotides are TGTGCCAGCAGCTGGAGGGGGACTAGCGGGAGATTCCGGGAGACCCAGTACTTC.

J is TRBJ1-2 and V is TRBV18, with D tentatively TRBD1 (6 bases). The CDR3 contains 15 residues. The V gene lost 3 bases and the J gene lost 2 bases, with 13 bases spanning the gap. From germline, CDR1 is KGHSH and CDR2 LQKENI. DNA of the CDR3: TGTGCCAGCTCACCCGGACAGCATGTAAACTATGGCTACACCTTC. Its translation: CASSPGQHVNYGYTF.

The rearrangement links TRBV6-1 to TRBJ2-6; 7 bases fit TRBD1. The CDR3 is 15 amino acids. Germline CDR1 reads MNHNS; CDR2 reads SASEGT. The V segment lost 2 bases and the J segment 2 bases; nucleotides outside the gene matches: 0. The DNA of the CDR3 is TGTGCCAGCAGTGAACAGGGGGCTGGGGCCAACGTCCTGACTTTC. Protein sequence: CASSEQGAGANVLTF.

CDR3 nucleotide sequence: TGTGCCAGCTCACCCCGACAAGACACTGAAGCTTTCTTT. Translating it yields CASSPRQDTEAFF. This sequence joins TRBV18 and TRBJ1-1; D gene unclear. Trimming removed 3 bases from V and 3 bases from J, with 8 bases in between. The CDR3 is 13 amino acids. Germline loops: CDR1 KGHSH, CDR2 LQKENI.

The rearrangement joins TRBV7-2 to TRBJ2-1; D uncertain. The germline CDR1 and CDR2 sequences are SGHTA and FQGNSA. Trimming removed 5 bases at V and 6 bases at J, with 20 bases between. This CDR3 spans 16 amino acids. The CDR3 DNA sequence: TGTGCCAGCAGCCTCCCGGGCATCCAGCCCTTCAATGAGCAGTTCTTC. Protein: CASSLPGIQPFNEQFF.

The chain combines TRBV7-9 with TRBJ1-5; D possibly corresponds to TRBD1 (5 bases). The CDR3 consists of 18 residues. Germline-derived CDR1 and CDR2 are SEHNR and FQNEAQ (reference sequence). V was pared by 3 bases and J by 0 bases, with 18 bases between. The CDR3 loop is CASSLGGTRRHSNQPQHF. As DNA, the CDR3 is TGTGCCAGCAGCTTGGGGGGTACCAGGCGCCATAGCAATCAGCCCCAGCATTTT.

The chain uses TRBV7-9 and TRBJ1-2, with D tentatively TRBD1 (5 bases). Trimming stripped 1 base from V and 2 bases from J, with 14 bases between. The CDR3 loop spans 16 amino acids. CDR1 is SEHNR, CDR2 FQNEAQ, per germline (reference sequence). The CDR3 sequence: CASSLGAGWRNYGYTF. The CDR3 region has the DNA TGTGCCAGCAGCTTAGGGGCAGGGTGGCGGAACTATGGCTACACCTTC.

The V and J genes are TRBV19 and TRBJ2-6; D remains unclear. The V and J ends lost 4 bases and 1 base respectively, with 8 bases between them. The germline gives CDR1 LNHDA, CDR2 SQIVND (reference sequence). The CDR3 has 15 amino acids. CDR3 protein: CASSKWLSGANVLTF. Written as DNA, the CDR3 is TGTGCCAGTAGTAAATGGTTATCTGGGGCCAACGTCCTGACTTTC.

This chain links TRBV24-1 with TRBJ1-5, with TRBD1 matching over 7 bases. The V segment lost 2 bases and the J segment 7 bases; nucleotides outside the gene matches: 7. In germline, CDR1 is KGHDR, CDR2 SFDVKD. This CDR3 has 15 amino acids. DNA of the CDR3: TGTGCCACCAGTGATTCGAGGGGGCGCGGGCAGCCCCAGCATTTT. Protein sequence: CATSDSRGRGQPQHF.

The gene calls are TRBV15 and TRBJ1-6, with no clear D. The CDR3 loop spans 14 amino acids. Per the germline V gene, CDR1 is LNHNV and CDR2 is YYDKDF (reference sequence). The V end was cut by 0 bases, the J end by 3 bases, with 3 bases between. The CDR3: CATSRDGYNSPLHF. CDR3 nucleotide sequence: TGTGCCACCAGCAGAGATGGCTATAATTCACCCCTCCACTTT.

The chain couples TRBV14 to TRBJ2-2; D perhaps matches TRBD2 (5 bases). Trimming pared 0 bases from V and 0 bases from J, leaving 11 bases between. The CDR3 spans 17 residues. The germline V gene encodes CDR1 SGHDN and CDR2 FVKESK. CDR3 nucleotide sequence: TGTGCCAGCAGCCAAGATTTTCCAGCGGCGAACACCGGGGAGCTGTTTTTT. Protein sequence: CASSQDFPAANTGELFF. Drawing the rest from reference TRBV14 and TRBJ2-2, the complete variable domain is EAGVTQFPSHSVIEKGQTVTLRCDPISGHDNLYWYRRVMGKEIKFLLHFVKESKQDESGMPNNRFLAERTGGTYSTLKVQPAELEDSGVYFCASSQDFPAANTGELFFGEGSRLTVL.

The chain recombines TRBV7-3 with TRBJ1-6, with D unclear. This CDR3 region has 14 residues. Germline-derived CDR1 and CDR2 are SGHTA and FQGTGA. V was cut by 3 bases and J by 3 bases, with 6 bases left in between. DNA for the CDR3: TGTGCCAGCAGCTTGGGAGGCTATAATTCACCCCTCCACTTT. It encodes CASSLGGYNSPLHF.

J is TRBJ2-5 and V is TRBV7-3; 7 bases are shared with TRBD2. V shed 2 bases and J 1 base; nucleotides not matched to a gene: 4. The CDR3 contains 15 residues. CDR1 and CDR2 from the germline V gene are SGHTA and FQGTGA. This CDR3 is CASSLVGGIQETQYF. The CDR3 DNA follows: TGTGCCAGCAGCTTAGTGGGGGGGATCCAAGAGACCCAGTACTTC.

The sample holds one count of this clone. The rearrangement joins TRBV2 to TRBJ2-7; 7 nucleotides match TRBD1. The trim removed 5 bases at V and 3 bases at J, leaving 4 bases unmatched. Germline V gene data show CDR1 as SNHLY and CDR2 as FYNNEI. The length of the CDR3 is 13 residues. The chain's CDR3 is CASSKQGRYEQYF. The CDR3 nucleotides are TGTGCCAGCAGTAAACAGGGGCGCTACGAGCAGTACTTC.

This clone was picked up many times. The chain recombines TRBV5-4 with TRBJ1-2; D unresolved. Germline CDR1 reads SGHNT; CDR2 reads YYREEE (reference sequence). V lost 2 bases, J lost 0 bases, and 11 bases lay in between. There are 15 residues in the CDR3. The CDR3 loop is CASSFRGVTNYGYTF. Written as DNA, the CDR3 is TGTGCCAGCAGCTTTAGAGGAGTTACTAACTATGGCTACACCTTC.

The chain couples TRBV3-1 (or the pseudogene TRBV3-2) to TRBJ1-2; D may be TRBD1 (6 bases). Deletions cut 5 bases from V and 8 bases from J, with 12 bases between. The CDR3 extends over 12 amino acids. Germline V CDR1 and CDR2: LGHDT, YNNKEL (reference sequence). The CDR3 protein is CASSSQGWGYTF. The CDR3 DNA reads TGTGCCAGCAGCTCACAGGGATGGGGCTACACCTTC.

The rearrangement uses TRBV11-2 and TRBJ2-5, with 9 bases that match TRBD2. The V segment lost 4 bases and the J segment 3 bases; nucleotides outside the gene matches: 9. Germline V lookup: CDR1 SGHAT, CDR2 FQNNGV. This CDR3 is built from 16 residues. The CDR3 loop is CASSSRASSGEETQYF. In DNA form, the CDR3 reads TGTGCCAGCAGCTCCCGGGCGTCTAGCGGGGAAGAGACCCAGTACTTC. Together with reference TRBV11-2 and TRBJ2-5, the CDR3 gives the full variable domain: EAGVAQSPRYKIIEKRQSVAFWCNPISGHATLYWYQQILGQGPKLLIQFQNNGVVDDSQLPKDRFSAERLKGVDSTLKIQPAKLEDSAVYLCASSSRASSGEETQYFGPGTRLLVL.

The J gene is TRBJ1-5, the V gene TRBV6-1; D is perhaps TRBD1 (5 bases). Germline V lookup: CDR1 MNHNS, CDR2 SASEGT. V gave up 3 bases and J gave up 9 bases, with 21 bases separating them. The CDR3 consists of 16 residues. The CDR3 loop reads CASSELGVPREGPQHF. In nucleotides, the CDR3 is TGTGCCAGCAGTGAGTTGGGGGTGCCCCGTGAAGGGCCCCAGCATTTT.